A selection of T cell receptor beta chains follows, all from one sample in a study of T-cell reconstitution after alpha-beta-depleted transplantation in children. From the PCR reads, TCRdb called clonotypes with MiXCR, one entry per CDR3 protein. This sample has about 350,000 distinct CDR3 sequences, with about an eighth found just once. Sequences were derived from PBMCs, sampled from the stem cell graft. These TCRs come from a human donor who donated a stem cell graft to a child with Fanconi anemia. The CDR3 runs from the conserved cysteine through the conserved F or W. The D gene is left open where the match is weak. Not every row has a clone size; where given, it reads once, few, many or a size class.

>TRBD1|many|TRBJ2-2|TRBV4-3
CASSQDHAGGQPGELFF
TGCGCCAGCAGCCAAGATCACGCAGGGGGCCAACCCGGGGAGCTGTTTTTT
>.|many|TRBJ2-3|TRBV12-3/TRBV12-4
CASSLGSGSLNTQYF
TGTGCCAGCAGCTTGGGTAGCGGATCATTAAATACGCAGTATTTT
>TRBD1|few|TRBJ1-2|TRBV9
CASSRQGIGYGYTF
TGTGCCAGCAGCAGACAGGGCATCGGCTATGGCTACACCTTC
>TRBD1|.|TRBJ2-1|TRBV12-3/TRBV12-4
CASSPRQGDYNEQFF
TGTGCCAGCAGTCCCCGACAGGGCGATTACAATGAGCAGTTCTTC
>.|few|TRBJ2-2|TRBV4-3
CASSQASWARVNTGELFF
TGCGCCAGCAGCCAAGCGAGTTGGGCCAGGGTGAACACCGGGGAGCTGTTTTTT
>.|many|TRBJ1-1|TRBV29-1
CSVWAVNTEAFF
TGCAGCGTGTGGGCAGTGAACACTGAAGCTTTCTTT
>TRBD2|few|TRBJ2-1|TRBV29-1
CSVAELANDEQFF
TGCAGCGTTGCTGAACTAGCGAACGATGAGCAGTTCTTC
>.|few|TRBJ1-2|TRBV15
CATSRERVVNYGYTF
TGTGCCACCAGCAGAGAGCGTGTGGTTAACTATGGCTACACCTTC
>.|.|TRBJ2-3|TRBV15
CATSRTPSQGILRDTQYF
TGTGCCACCAGCAGAACTCCCAGCCAGGGGATTTTGAGGGATACGCAGTATTTT
>.|.|TRBJ1-3|TRBV7-8
CASSLGVSSGNTIYF
TGTGCCAGCAGCTTAGGTGTCAGCTCTGGAAACACCATATATTTT
>.|.|TRBJ2-2|TRBV7-2
CASSFRTGGELFF
TGTGCCAGCAGCTTTCGGACGGGCGGGGAGCTGTTTTTT
>.|many|TRBJ1-1|TRBV7-2
CASSSRFLEAFF
TGTGCCAGCAGCTCTAGATTTCTAGAAGCTTTCTTT
>.|many|TRBJ1-6|TRBV3-1
CASSQQSYNSPLHF
TGTGCCAGCAGCCAACAGTCATATAATTCACCCCTCCACTTT
>TRBD1|.|TRBJ2-1|TRBV5-1
CASSLGGTGGLNEQFF
TGCGCCAGCAGCTTGGGGGGGACAGGGGGTCTCAATGAGCAGTTCTTC
>.|.|TRBJ2-3|TRBV20-1
CSASLGTRSTDTQYF
TGCAGTGCTAGTCTGGGGACGCGTAGCACAGATACGCAGTATTTT
>.|few|TRBJ2-5|TRBV5-6
CASSFRSPDRGGETQYF
TGTGCCAGCAGCTTCCGCTCCCCCGACAGAGGAGGAGAGACCCAGTACTTC
>.|many|TRBJ2-1|TRBV10-3
CAIGGRLTYNEQFF
TGTGCCATCGGAGGGCGGTTGACCTACAATGAGCAGTTCTTC
>.|many|TRBJ2-1|TRBV4-2
CASSLGPRIYNEQFF
TGTGCCAGCAGCCTGGGACCCAGGATCTACAATGAGCAGTTCTTC
>TRBD1|.|TRBJ2-3|TRBV18
CASSPYSGQSGKDTQYF
TGTGCCAGCTCACCCTATTCGGGACAGTCGGGAAAAGATACGCAGTATTTT
>.|many|TRBJ1-6|TRBV20-1
CSALLRLNSPLHF
TGCAGTGCACTACTTCGTCTGAATTCACCCCTCCACTTT